The clone carrying this TCR beta chain was recorded once. This record belongs to a study of blood T cells in healthy people across ages. CDR1 is LGHDT, CDR2 YNNKEL, per germline (reference sequence). The CDR3 has 15 amino acids. The V and J ends lost 1 base and 8 bases respectively, with 14 bases between them. A second PCR, run for about 7 to 11 cycles, used a sample-barcoded 5' primer plus a J-beta primer mix. TCRdb re-analysed the 5' RACE reads in MiXCR, keeping a single row per CDR3 protein. The data contain over a million distinct CDR3 sequences, over 35% of them singletons. This sequence was found in a woman between 55 and 75 years old in good health. The chain combines TRBV3-1 with TRBJ1-4; D gene unclear. Sequencing was carried out using blood. CDR3 DNA sequence: TGTGCCAGCAGCCAAGTCCCCGGTTTAGGGGAAAAACTGTTTTTT. Protein: CASSQVPGLGEKLFF.